The 30 T cell receptor beta chains below all came from one sample that was sequenced in a study of OX40 agonist ivuxolimab in advanced cancers. Produced via immunoSEQ multiplex PCR; TCRdb's table is partial and in-frame only. The data contain 60,000 to 65,000 clones, 89% of them singletons. The material was CD4+ or CD8+ T cells sorted from blood, obtained in a trial of the OX40 agonist ivuxolimab. These receptor sequences come from an adult with an advanced solid tumor such as melanoma, head and neck, liver or kidney cancer.

The chain is built from TRBV27 and TRBJ2-3; no clear D. Germline lookup yields CDR1 MNHEY and CDR2 SMNVEV (reference sequence). This CDR3 is 12 amino acids long. The V and J ends lost 5 bases and 6 bases respectively, with 9 bases between them. CDR3 sequence reads: CASSPGSDTQYF. CDR3 bases: TGTGCCAGCAGTCCCGGTAGCGATACGCAGTATTTT.

The rearrangement joins TRBV19 to TRBJ2-3; 9 bases map to TRBD2. Trimming cost V 3 bases and J 4 bases; bases outside gene matches: 5. The V gene's germline CDR1 is LNHDA and CDR2 SQIVND (reference sequence). The CDR3 totals 15 residues. This chain's CDR3 is CASSMGGGASDTQYF. The CDR3 coding sequence is TGTGCCAGTAGTATGGGCGGGGGGGCCTCAGATACGCAGTATTTT.

The chain recombines TRBV29-1 with TRBJ2-7; 8 bases match TRBD1. This CDR3 spans 13 amino acids. Trimming took 5 bases from V and 2 from J; bases not matched to a gene: 5. CDR1 is SQVTM, CDR2 ANQGSEA, per germline. The CDR3 bases are TGCAGCGTTCTGACAGGGGACACCTACGAGCAGTACTTC. Translating it yields CSVLTGDTYEQYF.

This clone has more than one count but fewer than ten. The V gene is TRBV5-1, the J gene TRBJ2-1; 12 nucleotides agree with TRBD2. Germline V gene lookup returns CDR1 SGHRS and CDR2 YFSETQ. Trimming at V came to 2 bases and at J to 9 bases, leaving 6 bases not matched to a gene. This CDR3 has 15 amino acids. The CDR3 DNA reads as TGCGCCAGCAGCTTCCCGACTAGCGGGGGAAGTGAGCAGTTCTTC. Translation gives CASSFPTSGGSEQFF.

This CDR3 is CASSYLPGVSDTQYF. In nucleotides, the CDR3 is TGTGCCAGCAGCTACCTACCAGGGGTTTCAGATACGCAGTATTTT. The V and J genes are TRBV5-4 and TRBJ2-3; TRBD1 might be the D (6 bases). Trimming pared 3 bases from V and 4 bases from J, leaving 15 bases between. The CDR3 contains 15 residues. Germline V gene lookup returns CDR1 SGHNT and CDR2 YYREEE (reference sequence).

The genes are TRBV7-6 and TRBJ1-1, with D maybe TRBD1 (6 bases). The CDR3 runs to 16 residues. The V end lost 5 bases, the J end lost 0 bases, and 16 bases lay between the germline ends. Germline CDR1 reads SGHVS; CDR2 reads FNYEAQ. The CDR3 sequence: CASSPLRGAMNTEAFF. CDR3 DNA: TGTGCCAGCAGCCCGCTGAGGGGGGCTATGAACACTGAAGCTTTCTTT. The full variable domain, rest sourced from reference TRBV7-6 and TRBJ1-1, is GAGVSQSPRYKVTKRGQDVALRCDPISGHVSLYWYRQALGQGPEFLTYFNYEAQQDKSGLPNDRFSAERPEGSISTLTIQRTEQRDSAMYRCASSPLRGAMNTEAFFGQGTRLTVV.

This chain uses TRBV19 with TRBJ1-2, with unresolved D. V was trimmed by 4 bases and J by 8 bases, leaving 20 bases between them. CDR1 is LNHDA and CDR2 is SQIVND in the germline V gene (reference sequence). The CDR3 totals 15 residues. The CDR3 sequence is CASSTDLLGLRGYTF. The CDR3 DNA reads as TGTGCCAGTAGTACGGACCTCTTAGGGTTAAGGGGCTACACCTTC.

This chain links TRBV7-6 with TRBJ2-2, with 13 bases that match TRBD2. Germline loops: CDR1 SGHVS, CDR2 FNYEAQ. The CDR3 is made up of 17 amino acids. Trimming at V came to 8 bases and at J to 5 bases, leaving 11 bases not matched to a gene. CDR3 sequence reads: CASVGLAGDEVTGELFF. The CDR3 DNA sequence: TGTGCCAGCGTCGGACTAGCGGGAGATGAAGTAACCGGGGAGCTGTTTTTT. Complete variable domain (other parts from reference TRBV7-6 and TRBJ2-2): GAGVSQSPRYKVTKRGQDVALRCDPISGHVSLYWYRQALGQGPEFLTYFNYEAQQDKSGLPNDRFSAERPEGSISTLTIQRTEQRDSAMYRCASVGLAGDEVTGELFFGEGSRLTVL.

This rearrangement joins TRBV11-2 to TRBJ1-3; no firm D call. Germline lookup yields CDR1 SGHAT and CDR2 FQNNGV. The CDR3 covers 14 residues. Deletions cut 1 base from V and 2 bases from J, with 6 bases between. The CDR3 reads CASSLGHAGNTIYF. The CDR3 DNA reads TGTGCCAGCAGCTTAGGGCATGCTGGAAACACCATATATTTT.

This rearrangement joins TRBV25-1 to TRBJ1-3; no clear D gene. V was clipped by 1 base and J by 0 bases, with 7 bases between them. The V gene's germline CDR1 is MGHDK and CDR2 SYGVNS. This CDR3 spans 15 amino acids. The CDR3 nucleotides are TGTGCCAGCAGTGAATGGGCAGACTCTGGAAACACCATATATTTT. It translates to CASSEWADSGNTIYF.

The chain combines TRBV7-9 with TRBJ2-7; 7 nucleotides agree with TRBD1. The CDR3 contains 13 residues. Germline CDR1 and CDR2: SEHNR and FQNEAQ (reference sequence). Trimming took 9 bases from V and 3 from J; bases not matched to a gene: 8. The CDR3 sequence: CASATGSGYEQYF. CDR3 nucleotide sequence: TGTGCCAGTGCGACAGGGTCGGGCTACGAGCAGTACTTC.

The DNA for the CDR3 is TGTGCCAGCAGTTTAAACACCTACTACGAGCAGTACTTC. Protein sequence: CASSLNTYYEQYF. This chain joins TRBV27 and TRBJ2-7; D remains ambiguous. In germline, CDR1 is MNHEY, CDR2 SMNVEV (reference sequence). The CDR3 has 13 residues. V lost 2 bases and J lost 3, with 8 bases in between.

DNA for the CDR3: TGTGCCAGCAGTGAATCAGTCATCGGGGGGGAGGATAACTATGGCTACACCTTC. It is translated as CASSESVIGGEDNYGYTF. The V gene is TRBV2, the J gene TRBJ1-2; a possible D gene is TRBD1 (5 bases). The CDR3 is 18 residues long. Trimming took 2 bases from V and 1 from J, leaving 20 bases between them. The germline CDR1 and CDR2 sequences are SNHLY and FYNNEI.

The V call is TRBV7-9, the J call TRBJ1-3, with D perhaps matching TRBD1 (6 bases). The CDR3 extends over 16 amino acids. V lost 5 bases to trimming and J lost 0 bases, with 14 bases between them. Germline CDR1 and CDR2: SEHNR and FQNEAQ (reference sequence). The CDR3 spells CASSAQGIFSGNTIYF. The DNA of the CDR3 is TGTGCCAGCAGCGCGCAGGGGATCTTCTCTGGAAACACCATATATTTT.

The chain has TRBV27 and TRBJ1-2, with a weak D call TRBD1 (5 bases). CDR1 and CDR2 (germline): MNHEY, SMNVEV (reference sequence). V lost 4 bases to trimming and J lost 4 bases, with 13 bases between them. CDR3 length: 14 residues. This CDR3 reads CASSWAGGGYGYTF. Here the CDR3 DNA reads TGTGCCAGCAGTTGGGCCGGGGGGGGCTATGGCTACACCTTC.

This chain connects TRBV29-1 to TRBJ1-2; D remains unclear. The CDR3 loop spans 15 amino acids. V gave up 6 bases and J gave up 0 bases, with 17 bases separating them. Germline CDR1 is SQVTM and CDR2 is ANQGSEA. CDR3 nucleotide sequence: TGCAGCGTCGATCAACCTACCGACGCTAACTATGGCTACACCTTC. Its translation is CSVDQPTDANYGYTF.

Regarding this clone: One end of the junction is discordant with germline, which a read error may explain. The rearrangement uses TRBV5-4 and TRBJ1-1; a possible D gene is TRBD1 (6 bases). The CDR3 is made up of 16 amino acids. Germline assignment: CDR1 SGHNT and CDR2 YYREEE (reference sequence). The CDR3 loop is CASSLGLDRLNTEAFF. DNA of the CDR3: TGTGCCAGCAGTTTGGGACTCGACAGGTTGAACACTGAAGCTTTCTTT.

V gene TRBV2 combines with J gene TRBJ2-2; 10 nucleotides match TRBD2. Losses at the gene ends were 4 bases for V and 7 bases for J; bases not matched to a gene: 6. The CDR3 runs 15 residues. Looked up from germline, CDR1 is SNHLY and CDR2 is FYNNEI. The CDR3 region has the DNA TGTGCCAGCAGTGGGGCTAGCGGGAGTCACGGGGAGCTGTTTTTT. Protein sequence: CASSGASGSHGELFF.

V gene TRBV9 combines with J gene TRBJ2-5; D is unclear. In germline, CDR1 is SGDLS, CDR2 YYNGEE. CDR3 length: 15 amino acids. The ends were cut back, 4 bases at V and 5 bases at J, with 18 bases in the middle. The CDR3 reads CASSPTRALGETQYF. In DNA, the CDR3 is TGTGCCAGCAGCCCCACCAGAGCGCTGGGCGAGACCCAGTACTTC. Full variable domain (remainder filled in from reference TRBV9 and TRBJ2-5): DSGVTQTPKHLITATGQRVTLRCSPRSGDLSVYWYQQSLDQGLQFLIQYYNGEERAKGNILERFSAQQFPDLHSELNLSSLELGDSALYFCASSPTRALGETQYFGPGTRLLVL.

The chain recombines TRBV29-1 with TRBJ2-7; tentatively, D is TRBD1 or TRBD2 (5 bases each). From germline, CDR1 is SQVTM and CDR2 ANQGSEA. Trimming took off 7 bases at V and 6 bases at J, with 22 bases between the two ends. The CDR3 has 14 residues. DNA of the CDR3: TGCAGCGCCATGGGGGAATTTAGCTTCGGCGAGCAGTACTTC. Translation gives CSAMGEFSFGEQYF.

V usage is TRBV7-9 and J usage is TRBJ2-1; TRBD1 agrees at 7 bases. The CDR3 totals 16 residues. CDR1 is SEHNR and CDR2 is FQNEAQ in the germline V gene (reference sequence). V gave up 3 bases and J gave up 4 bases; unmatched junction bases: 9. The CDR3 is CASSFPQGEQYNEQFF. The CDR3, as DNA: TGTGCCAGCAGCTTCCCGCAGGGGGAACAGTACAATGAGCAGTTCTTC.

The chain couples TRBV19 to TRBJ2-3; 12 nucleotides align to TRBD2. V lost 3 bases, J lost 3 bases, and 4 bases stayed unmatched. The CDR3 spans 16 residues. Looked up from germline, CDR1 is LNHDA and CDR2 is SQIVND (reference sequence). CDR3 sequence reads: CASSMVTSGRTDTQYF. The CDR3 nucleotides read TGTGCCAGTAGTATGGTTACTAGCGGGAGGACAGATACGCAGTATTTT.

V and J are TRBV9 and TRBJ1-2; D is undetermined. In germline, CDR1 is SGDLS, CDR2 YYNGEE. Trimming removed 8 bases from V and 5 bases from J, with 7 bases in between. CDR3 length: 10 residues. CDR3 nucleotide sequence: TGTGCCAGTATGGGGTATGGCTACACCTTC. Translating gives CASMGYGYTF.

The rearrangement links TRBV27 to TRBJ2-7; D is possibly TRBD2 (5 bases). The V and J ends lost 6 bases and 0 bases respectively, with 15 bases between them. This CDR3 is built from 15 residues. Germline CDR1 and CDR2: MNHEY and SMNVEV (reference sequence). In nucleotides, the CDR3 is TGTGCCAGCAGACCGGCGGATGGGAGCTCCTACGAGCAGTACTTC. It is translated as CASRPADGSSYEQYF.

This chain joins TRBV18 and TRBJ2-5; D may be TRBD2 (6 bases). The germline V and J ends were trimmed by 2 bases and 5 bases, with 9 bases remaining between them. CDR1 and CDR2 from the germline V gene are KGHSH and LQKENI. The CDR3 has 13 residues. For the CDR3, the DNA is TGTGCCAGCTCACCAGGGGACTGGGAGACCCAGTACTTC. Its translation is CASSPGDWETQYF.

The V gene is TRBV7-8, the J gene TRBJ1-5; D might be TRBD1 (6 bases). Germline-derived CDR1 and CDR2 are SGHVS and FQNEAQ. This CDR3 contains 15 residues. The germline V and J ends were trimmed by 5 bases and 7 bases, with 18 bases remaining between them. The CDR3 region is CASSPEWGLGQPQHF. CDR3 nucleotide sequence: TGTGCCAGCAGCCCCGAGTGGGGGCTAGGGCAGCCCCAGCATTTT.

The rearrangement joins TRBV5-4 to TRBJ2-5; D not certain. V dropped 4 bases and J dropped 5 bases, with 9 bases sitting between them. Looked up from germline, CDR1 is SGHNT and CDR2 is YYREEE (reference sequence). The CDR3 has 12 amino acids. CDR3 nucleotides: TGTGCCAGCAGCCCCTATGGCGAGACCCAGTACTTC. This gives the protein CASSPYGETQYF.

This rearrangement joins TRBV4-1 to TRBJ2-1; the match to TRBD2 covers 12 bases. The germline V gene has CDR1 MGHRA and CDR2 YSYEKL. V gave up 5 bases and J gave up 6 bases; unmatched junction bases: 5. The CDR3 spans 15 residues. CDR3 sequence reads: CASSSRLAGANEQFF. CDR3 nucleotide sequence: TGCGCCAGCAGCTCACGACTAGCGGGAGCCAATGAGCAGTTCTTC.

The chain employs TRBV30 and TRBJ2-3; maybe TRBD2 (6 bases). The CDR3 runs 15 residues. Trimming took off 1 base at V and 6 bases at J, with 17 bases between the two ends. Per the germline V gene, CDR1 is GTSNPN and CDR2 is SVGIG (reference sequence). The CDR3 is CAWSGRAGLKDTQYF. The CDR3 DNA is TGTGCCTGGAGTGGTAGGGCGGGATTAAAGGATACGCAGTATTTT.

The chain has TRBV7-9 and TRBJ2-7, with 9 bases identical to TRBD1. CDR3 size: 13 residues. The germline gives CDR1 SEHNR, CDR2 FQNEAQ (reference sequence). V gave up 10 bases and J gave up 4 bases; unmatched junction bases: 8. The CDR3 here is CAIPGTGFYEQYF. In nucleotides, the CDR3 is TGTGCCATCCCCGGGACAGGGTTTTACGAGCAGTACTTC.